One and the same sample provided the 14 T cell receptor beta chains below, sequenced in a study of blood T cell repertoires in COVID-19. Using immunoSEQ multiplex PCR, the repertoire was profiled, and TCRdb retains in-frame clones only, with some absent. Of fewer than 150,000 clones in the sample, approximately 89% were seen once. Sample: peripheral blood. All receptors derive from a human donor in a cohort sampled during active COVID-19.

The chain couples TRBV18 to TRBJ2-5; 8 positions match TRBD1. The CDR3 is 16 residues long. V trimming: 0 bases; J trimming: 4 bases; junction bases outside the gene matches: 7. Germline V gives CDR1 KGHSH, CDR2 LQKENI. The CDR3 loop reads CASSPPKTGVRETQYF. CDR3 nucleotides: TGTGCCAGCTCACCACCGAAGACAGGGGTTAGAGAGACCCAGTACTTC.

The chain is built from TRBV5-5 and TRBJ1-2; TRBD1 matches 8 bases. V gave up 4 bases and J gave up 2 bases; unmatched junction bases: 13. This CDR3 is 17 amino acids long. Per the germline V gene, CDR1 is SGHKS and CDR2 is YYEKEE (reference sequence). Here the CDR3 reads CASSPPGSGQGNYGYTF. DNA for the CDR3: TGTGCCAGCAGCCCGCCTGGCTCTGGACAGGGAAACTATGGCTACACCTTC.

The table lists this clone with a count of one. The V gene is TRBV19, the J gene TRBJ1-1; unclear D gene. Germline V CDR1 and CDR2: LNHDA, SQIVND (reference sequence). The CDR3 contains 13 residues. Trimming cost V 1 base and J 11 bases, with 14 bases left between them. CDR3 sequence reads: CASSIVRSREAFF. As DNA, the CDR3 is TGTGCCAGTAGTATAGTGCGGTCGCGGGAGGCTTTCTTT.

V gene TRBV7-2 combines with J gene TRBJ2-3, with 8 nucleotides matching TRBD2. From germline, CDR1 is SGHTA and CDR2 FQGNSA. V lost 8 bases to trimming and J lost 2 bases; unmatched junction nucleotides: 9. The CDR3 is 15 residues long. The CDR3 nucleotides read TGTGCCAGCGCCCGGGTAGCGGGGTACACAGATACGCAGTATTTT. Amino acids: CASARVAGYTDTQYF. The full variable domain, in which reference TRBV7-2 and TRBJ2-3 provide the parts outside the CDR3, is GAGVSQSPSNKVTEKGKDVELRCDPISGHTALYWYRQSLGQGLEFLIYFQGNSAPDKSGLPSDRFSAERTGGSVSTLTIQRTQQEDSAVYLCASARVAGYTDTQYFGPGTRLTVL.

The J gene is TRBJ2-3, the V gene TRBV2; 8 bases match TRBD2. J gave up 2 bases and V 7 bases, and 8 bases lay outside the gene matches. Germline V lookup: CDR1 SNHLY, CDR2 FYNNEI. This CDR3 is built from 15 residues. The CDR3 is CASNLAGIPTDTQYF. CDR3 in DNA: TGTGCCAGCAACTTAGCGGGAATCCCCACAGATACGCAGTATTTT.

The chain is built from TRBV7-2 and TRBJ1-1; D may be TRBD1 (6 bases). CDR1 is SGHTA and CDR2 is FQGNSA in the germline V gene. V was trimmed by 5 bases and J by 5 bases, leaving 15 bases between them. The length of the CDR3 is 14 residues. CDR3 protein: CASSLPGGGTEAFF. The CDR3 DNA follows: TGTGCCAGCAGCCTGCCGGGGGGCGGTACTGAAGCTTTCTTT.

The chain uses TRBV5-6 and TRBJ1-6, with D maybe TRBD1 (5 bases). CDR1 SGHDT and CDR2 YYEEEE come from the germline V gene. CDR3 length: 13 residues. V lost 5 bases and J lost 10, with 13 bases in between. The CDR3 sequence is CASRTDTQSPLHF. CDR3 sequence (DNA): TGTGCCAGCAGGACAGATACCCAATCACCCCTCCACTTT.

The rearrangement joins TRBV27 to TRBJ1-2; a possible D gene is TRBD1 (6 bases). The CDR3 extends over 13 amino acids. Trimming left V 4 bases short and J 10 bases short, with 16 bases between. Germline values: CDR1 MNHEY, CDR2 SMNVEV (reference sequence). The chain's CDR3 is CASSSRGGGSYTF. CDR3 coding DNA: TGTGCCAGCAGTTCTCGAGGGGGGGGCTCCTACACCTTC.

This clone was seen only a few times. The chain carries TRBV3-1 (or the pseudogene TRBV3-2) and TRBJ2-1; D call uncertain. This CDR3 contains 16 residues. Germline V CDR1 and CDR2: LGHDT, YNNKEL (reference sequence). V dropped 4 bases and J dropped 4 bases, with 17 bases sitting between them. DNA of the CDR3: TGTGCCAGCAGCCCCCCTGGCAGGAACCCTTACAATGAGCAGTTCTTC. Its protein product is CASSPPGRNPYNEQFF.

The chain joins TRBV7-2 to TRBJ1-2; weak D call: TRBD1 (5 bases). CDR1 is SGHTA, CDR2 FQGNSA, per germline. This CDR3 is 13 amino acids long. The V and J ends lost 3 bases and 0 bases respectively, with 5 bases between them. DNA of the CDR3: TGTGCCAGCAGCTTGACAGCTAACTATGGCTACACCTTC. Protein: CASSLTANYGYTF.

V usage is TRBV4-3 and J usage is TRBJ1-2; 11 bases are shared with TRBD1. Germline V gives CDR1 LGHNA, CDR2 YSLEER. V lost 4 bases to trimming and J lost 7 bases; unmatched junction nucleotides: 5. The CDR3 spans 14 residues. CDR3 bases: TGCGCCAGCAGCCCGGACAGGGGGCGCGCTGGCTACACCTTC. Its translation is CASSPDRGRAGYTF.

The chain combines TRBV27 with TRBJ2-7; D call uncertain. V was cut by 3 bases and J by 1 base, with 13 bases left in between. The CDR3 is 15 amino acids. CDR1 and CDR2 from the germline V gene are MNHEY and SMNVEV (reference sequence). For the CDR3, the DNA is TGTGCCAGCAGTTTCCGACTGGAGCTTTCCTACGAGCAGTACGTC. It codes for CASSFRLELSYEQYV.

The chain links TRBV24-1 to TRBJ1-2, with D tentatively TRBD1 (6 bases). Germline values: CDR1 KGHDR, CDR2 SFDVKD. Trimming took off 5 bases at V and 6 bases at J, with 12 bases between the two ends. CDR3 length: 13 amino acids. DNA for the CDR3: TGTGCCACCAGTGCTGGGGGCAGCAATGGCTACACCTTC. Translating it yields CATSAGGSNGYTF.

The rearrangement joins TRBV9 to TRBJ2-3; D unclear. There are 18 residues in the CDR3. Germline CDR1 reads SGDLS; CDR2 reads YYNGEE. V was cut by 3 bases and J by 2 bases, with 22 bases left in between. CDR3 sequence (DNA): TGTGCCAGCAGCGCACCAAAAGGAGCAGAGACCATCACAGATACGCAGTATTTT. Translating gives CASSAPKGAETITDTQYF.